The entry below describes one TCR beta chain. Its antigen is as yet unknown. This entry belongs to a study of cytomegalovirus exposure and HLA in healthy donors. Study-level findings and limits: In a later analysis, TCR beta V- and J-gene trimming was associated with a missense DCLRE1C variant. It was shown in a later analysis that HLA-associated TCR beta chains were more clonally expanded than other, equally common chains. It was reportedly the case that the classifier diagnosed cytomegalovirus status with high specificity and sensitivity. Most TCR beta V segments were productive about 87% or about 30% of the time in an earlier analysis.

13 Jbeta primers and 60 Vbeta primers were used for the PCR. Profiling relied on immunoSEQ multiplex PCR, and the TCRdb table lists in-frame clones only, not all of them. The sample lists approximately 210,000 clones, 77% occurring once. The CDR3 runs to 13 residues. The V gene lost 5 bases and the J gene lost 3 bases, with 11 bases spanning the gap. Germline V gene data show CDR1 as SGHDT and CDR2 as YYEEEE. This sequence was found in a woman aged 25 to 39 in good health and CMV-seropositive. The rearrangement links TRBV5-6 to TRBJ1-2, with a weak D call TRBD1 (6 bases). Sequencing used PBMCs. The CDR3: CASSSGDDYGYTF. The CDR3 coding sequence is TGTGCCAGCAGTTCAGGGGACGACTATGGCTACACCTTC.